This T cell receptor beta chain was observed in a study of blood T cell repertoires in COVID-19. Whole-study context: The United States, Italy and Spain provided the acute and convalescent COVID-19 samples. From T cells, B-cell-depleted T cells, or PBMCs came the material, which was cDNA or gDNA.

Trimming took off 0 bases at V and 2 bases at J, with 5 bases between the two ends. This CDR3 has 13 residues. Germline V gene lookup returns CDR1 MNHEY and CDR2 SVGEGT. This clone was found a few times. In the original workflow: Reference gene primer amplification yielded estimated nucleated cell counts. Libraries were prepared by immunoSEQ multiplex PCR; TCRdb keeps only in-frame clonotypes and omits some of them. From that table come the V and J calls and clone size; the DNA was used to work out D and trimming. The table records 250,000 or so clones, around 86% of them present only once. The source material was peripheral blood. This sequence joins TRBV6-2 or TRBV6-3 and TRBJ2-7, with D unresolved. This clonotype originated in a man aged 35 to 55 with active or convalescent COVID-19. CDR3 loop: CASSYSIAYEQYF. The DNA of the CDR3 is TGTGCCAGCAGTTACTCCATTGCCTACGAGCAGTACTTC.